This is a list of T cell receptor beta chains from one sample in a study of early T cells in non-severe SARS-CoV-2 infection. Each CDR3 protein is one row after TCRdb ran MiXCR on the 5' RACE reads. The sample contains some 30,000 distinct CDR3 sequences, 5.5% to 6% of which appear only once. The source material was whole blood. The source is an adult who was a healthcare worker with PCR-confirmed SARS-CoV-2 infection or an uninfected control (not recorded which). Both conserved end residues are part of each CDR3. The D gene is left open where the match is weak. Expanded clones are given a class, and other clones once, few, many or no size at all.

v_gene	len	j_gene	d_gene	abundance	CDR3aa	CDR3nt
TRBV20-1	15	TRBJ2-7	TRBD1	-	CSARAGTGKDYEQYF	TGCAGTGCTAGAGCCGGGACAGGGAAGGACTACGAGCAGTACTTC
TRBV5-1	14	TRBJ2-3	-	many	CASTRGHGLDTQYF	TGCGCCAGCACCAGGGGCCACGGACTAGATACGCAGTATTTT
TRBV7-9	13	TRBJ2-7	-	many	CASSFYRDREQYF	TGTGCCAGCAGCTTCTACCGGGACCGCGAGCAGTACTTC
TRBV6-6	15	TRBJ2-3	-	many	CASRNRDRETDTRYF	TGTGCCAGCAGGAACCGGGATAGGGAAACAGATACGCGGTATTTT
TRBV9	15	TRBJ1-2	TRBD1	many	CASSVERRGDYGYTF	TGTGCCAGCAGCGTAGAGCGCAGGGGGGACTATGGCTACACCTTC
TRBV20-1	14	TRBJ2-1	TRBD2	many	CSANSGGAVNEQFF	TGCAGTGCTAATAGCGGGGGGGCCGTAAATGAGCAGTTCTTC
TRBV7-2	15	TRBJ2-5	-	many	CASSLGRSYGETQYF	TGTGCCAGCAGCTTAGGACGGTCTTATGGGGAGACCCAGTACTTC
TRBV7-2	14	TRBJ1-5	-	-	CASSPIAYGGNQHF	TGTGCCAGCAGCCCTATAGCGTATGGGGGGAATCAGCATTTT
TRBV24-1	15	TRBJ2-3	TRBD2	many	CATSEAGGVTDTQYF	TGTGCCACCTCGGAGGCGGGGGGGGTCACAGATACGCAGTATTTT
TRBV5-4	14	TRBJ1-6	-	-	CASSFGGESEPLHF	TGTGCCAGCAGCTTTGGAGGGGAATCGGAACCCCTCCACTTT